Below, 20 T cell receptor beta chains from the same sample are listed, as sequenced in a study of cytomegalovirus exposure and HLA in healthy donors. PCR employed 60 Vbeta and 13 Jbeta primers. TCRdb's table, derived via immunoSEQ multiplex PCR, lists solely in-frame clones and lacks some. The table includes more than 150,000 clones, roughly 78% detected once. Sequencing input: PBMCs. These receptors were obtained from a woman aged 45-59 years in good health and CMV-seropositive.

This clone was found a few times. The gene calls are TRBV27 and TRBJ1-3, with no clear D. The CDR3 has 14 amino acids. CDR1 and CDR2 (germline): MNHEY, SMNVEV (reference sequence). V was trimmed by 7 bases and J by 4 bases, leaving 14 bases between them. The CDR3 coding sequence is TGTGCCAGCACCCTTCGGGGAGCGGGAAACACCATATATTTT. This codes for CASTLRGAGNTIYF.

J is TRBJ2-7 and V is TRBV7-2; TRBD1 matches at 9 bases. Germline assignment: CDR1 SGHTA and CDR2 FQGNSA. CDR3 length equals 15 residues. J was trimmed by 2 bases and V by 7 bases; bases with no gene match: 9. In nucleotides, the CDR3 is TGTGCCAGCACCTACCAACAGGGGGCGGCCTACGAGCAGTACTTC. Translated, it gives CASTYQQGAAYEQYF.

The genes are TRBV7-2 and TRBJ1-2; no reliable D call. Germline CDR1 is SGHTA and CDR2 is FQGNSA. V gave up 1 base and J gave up 7 bases, with 22 bases separating them. The CDR3 totals 17 residues. The CDR3 region is CASSLEAGASYIRGYTF. CDR3 nucleotide sequence: TGTGCCAGCAGCTTAGAGGCCGGAGCCAGCTATATACGTGGCTACACCTTC. The full variable domain, completed using reference TRBV7-2 and TRBJ1-2, is GAGVSQSPSNKVTEKGKDVELRCDPISGHTALYWYRQSLGQGLEFLIYFQGNSAPDKSGLPSDRFSAERTGGSVSTLTIQRTQQEDSAVYLCASSLEAGASYIRGYTFGSGTRLTVV.

The rearrangement joins TRBV7-6 to TRBJ2-1, with D perhaps matching TRBD2 (6 bases). This CDR3 contains 18 residues. Trimming cost V 1 base and J 3 bases, with 19 bases left between them. Germline lookup yields CDR1 SGHVS and CDR2 FNYEAQ. In nucleotides, the CDR3 is TGTGCCAGCAGCTTAGAGGGGCGAGGACGGGGGAGCTACAATGAGCAGTTCTTC. Translating it yields CASSLEGRGRGSYNEQFF.

This clone was counted between two and nine times. The CDR3 DNA reads TGCGCCAGCAGCTTGGCACTAGCGGGAGATTTACAGTACTTC. Translating gives CASSLALAGDLQYF. The rearrangement uses TRBV5-1 and TRBJ2-7, with 11 bases that match TRBD2. CDR1 and CDR2 from the germline V gene are SGHRS and YFSETQ. The CDR3 extends over 14 amino acids. V was pared by 0 bases and J by 10 bases, with 6 bases of the junction left unmatched.

The rearrangement joins TRBV4-3 to TRBJ2-3; weak D call: TRBD1 (5 bases). The germline V gene encodes CDR1 LGHNA and CDR2 YSLEER. The CDR3 runs to 14 residues. Deletions cut 0 bases from V and 7 bases from J, with 11 bases between. Here the CDR3 reads CASSQEWTLNTQYF. DNA for the CDR3: TGCGCCAGCAGCCAAGAGTGGACACTCAATACGCAGTATTTT.

The CDR3 nucleotides read TGTGCCAGCAGCGTAGGACAGATCATTGAGAGCTATGGCTACACCTTC. Translated: CASSVGQIIESYGYTF. This chain connects TRBV9 to TRBJ1-2; TRBD1 is a possible D gene (5 bases). V was trimmed by 0 bases and J by 4 bases, leaving 16 bases between them. This CDR3 is built from 16 residues. Germline CDR1 and CDR2: SGDLS and YYNGEE.

The V call is TRBV9, the J call TRBJ2-7; no firm D call. Trimming left V 0 bases short and J 3 bases short, with 13 bases between. Germline V gene sequence: CDR1 SGDLS, CDR2 YYNGEE. This CDR3 is built from 15 residues. CDR3 coding DNA: TGTGCCAGCAGCGTAGTAGTTTTGCCCTACTACGAGCAGTACTTC. Translating gives CASSVVVLPYYEQYF.

This chain links TRBV19 with TRBJ2-6, with 12 bases aligning to TRBD1. This CDR3 has 17 residues. Trimming cost V 8 bases and J 4 bases; bases outside gene matches: 9. The V gene's germline CDR1 is LNHDA and CDR2 SQIVND (reference sequence). The CDR3 sequence: CASHPGQGAPGANVLTF. CDR3 nucleotides: TGTGCCAGTCATCCGGGACAGGGGGCGCCCGGGGCCAACGTCCTGACTTTC.

Turning to this clone: One junction end does not reproduce the germline sequence, and a read error may be involved. V usage is TRBV7-6 and J usage is TRBJ2-7, with 8 bases fitting TRBD1. The germline V gene encodes CDR1 SGHVS and CDR2 FNYEAQ. This CDR3 is built from 16 residues. CDR3 DNA: TGTGCCGGCAGCTTAGGAGTATTGGACAGGGACTACGAGCAGTACTTC. The encoded protein is CAGSLGVLDRDYEQYF.

This rearrangement joins TRBV4-1 to TRBJ1-3; the D gene is possibly TRBD1 (6 bases). The germline V and J ends were trimmed by 2 bases and 2 bases, with 16 bases remaining between them. CDR1 and CDR2 (germline): MGHRA, YSYEKL. The CDR3 runs 17 residues. The CDR3 reads CASSQPGTFFPGNTIYF. DNA for the CDR3: TGCGCCAGCAGCCAACCGGGGACATTCTTTCCTGGAAACACCATATATTTT.

The chain combines TRBV5-1 with TRBJ2-5; 7 nucleotides align to TRBD2. With V trimmed by 2 bases and J by 5 bases, 6 bases remained unmatched. CDR1 SGHRS and CDR2 YFSETQ come from the germline V gene. The CDR3 runs 14 residues. This chain's CDR3 is CASSLNGRGETQYF. As DNA, the CDR3 is TGCGCCAGCAGCTTAAACGGGCGGGGGGAGACCCAGTACTTC.

The chain recombines TRBV28 with TRBJ2-7; 13 bases agree with TRBD2. The junction had 17 bases not matched to a gene; V was cut back by 6 bases and J by 6 bases. The germline gives CDR1 MDHEN, CDR2 SYDVKM. The CDR3 is 18 residues long. CDR3 coding DNA: TGTGCCAGCAGCTTGACTAGCGGGAGGACTAGCGTCGGGGGCGAGCAGTACTTC. Its protein product is CASSLTSGRTSVGGEQYF.

This chain links TRBV6-5 with TRBJ2-7, with 8 positions matching TRBD1. Unmatched junction bases numbered 7, after V lost 1 base and J lost 8 bases. Germline V gene lookup returns CDR1 MNHEY and CDR2 SVGAGI. The CDR3 extends over 14 amino acids. CDR3 DNA sequence: TGTGCCAGCAGTTACTTGGGACCCAGGGGGCAGCAGTACTTC. As protein: CASSYLGPRGQQYF.

The chain combines TRBV5-4 with TRBJ2-7, with 10 nucleotides matching TRBD1. V gave up 3 bases and J gave up 5 bases; unmatched junction bases: 5. Germline CDR1 SGHNT, CDR2 YYREEE (reference sequence). The CDR3 totals 14 residues. The CDR3: CASSYRDRGNEQYF. The CDR3 nucleotides are TGTGCCAGCAGCTACCGGGACAGGGGAAACGAGCAGTACTTC.

J is TRBJ1-1 and V is TRBV7-2; 9 bases fit TRBD1. There are 14 residues in the CDR3. The J segment lost 4 bases and the V segment lost 6 bases, leaving 6 bases of the junction unmatched. Per the germline V gene, CDR1 is SGHTA and CDR2 is FQGNSA. In DNA form, the CDR3 reads TGTGCCAGCAGTCCGACAGGGGGAATCACTGAAGCTTTCTTT. Its translation: CASSPTGGITEAFF.

The V gene is TRBV7-9, the J gene TRBJ1-1; 8 bases agree with TRBD1. The CDR3 extends over 15 amino acids. The germline V gene has CDR1 SEHNR and CDR2 FQNEAQ (reference sequence). V was pared by 5 bases and J by 8 bases, with 13 bases of the junction left unmatched. CDR3 DNA sequence: TGTGCCAGCAGCGATCAAGACAGGGGACGAGACGAAGCTTTCTTT. Protein: CASSDQDRGRDEAFF.

V and J are TRBV28 and TRBJ1-2; tentatively, D is TRBD1 (5 bases). This CDR3 has 13 residues. Germline loops: CDR1 MDHEN, CDR2 SYDVKM. V was trimmed by 4 bases and J by 2 bases, leaving 8 bases between them. Written as DNA, the CDR3 is TGTGCCAGCAGTTACAGGTCCAACTATGGCTACACCTTC. It codes for CASSYRSNYGYTF.

V is TRBV28 and J is TRBJ1-2, with D tentatively TRBD1 (6 bases). Trimming left V 4 bases short and J 4 bases short, with 10 bases between. Germline V gene sequence: CDR1 MDHEN, CDR2 SYDVKM. The CDR3 spans 13 residues. CDR3 in DNA: TGTGCCAGCAGTTGGGGACATCCCTATGGCTACACCTTC. Translating it yields CASSWGHPYGYTF.

Notes on this clone: This CDR3 is also generated by other DNA sequences in the sample. This chain links TRBV15 with TRBJ2-7, with D unclear. The CDR3 totals 13 residues. Germline CDR1 and CDR2: LNHNV and YYDKDF (reference sequence). Trimming left V 0 bases short and J 2 bases short, with 5 bases between. CDR3 protein: CATSRDRTYEQYF. Written as DNA, the CDR3 is TGTGCCACCAGCAGAGATCGTACCTACGAGCAGTACTTC.